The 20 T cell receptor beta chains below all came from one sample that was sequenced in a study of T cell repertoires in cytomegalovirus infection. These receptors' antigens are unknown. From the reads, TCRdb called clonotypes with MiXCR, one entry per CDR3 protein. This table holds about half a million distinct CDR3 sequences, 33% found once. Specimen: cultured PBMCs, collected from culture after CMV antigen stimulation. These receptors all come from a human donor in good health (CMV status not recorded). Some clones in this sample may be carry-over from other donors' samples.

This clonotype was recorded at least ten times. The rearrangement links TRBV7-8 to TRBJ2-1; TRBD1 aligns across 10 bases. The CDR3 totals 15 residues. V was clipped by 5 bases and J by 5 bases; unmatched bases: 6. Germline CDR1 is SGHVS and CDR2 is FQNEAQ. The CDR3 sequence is CASSRGQGRDNEQFF. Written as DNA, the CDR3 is TGTGCCAGCAGCAGGGGACAGGGGAGGGACAATGAGCAGTTCTTC.

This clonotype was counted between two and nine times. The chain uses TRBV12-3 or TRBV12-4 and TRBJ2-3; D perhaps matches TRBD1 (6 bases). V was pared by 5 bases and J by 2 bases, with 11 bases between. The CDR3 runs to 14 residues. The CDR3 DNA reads TGTGCCAGCAGTCCTACAGGGTACACAGATACGCAGTATTTT. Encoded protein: CASSPTGYTDTQYF.

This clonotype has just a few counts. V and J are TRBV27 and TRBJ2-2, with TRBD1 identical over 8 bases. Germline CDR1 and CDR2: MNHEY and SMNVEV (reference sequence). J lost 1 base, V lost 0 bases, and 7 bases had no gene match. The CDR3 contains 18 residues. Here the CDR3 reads CASSLSSSGQGNTGELFF. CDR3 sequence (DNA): TGTGCCAGCAGTTTATCCAGCAGCGGACAGGGGAACACCGGGGAGCTGTTTTTT.

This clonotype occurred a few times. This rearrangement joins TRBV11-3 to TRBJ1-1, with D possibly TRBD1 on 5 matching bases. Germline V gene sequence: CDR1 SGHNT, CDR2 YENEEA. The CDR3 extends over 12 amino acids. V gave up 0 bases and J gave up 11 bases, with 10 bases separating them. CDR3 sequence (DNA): TGTGCCAGCAGCTTAGATGAGGGGACCGCTTTCTTT. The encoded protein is CASSLDEGTAFF.

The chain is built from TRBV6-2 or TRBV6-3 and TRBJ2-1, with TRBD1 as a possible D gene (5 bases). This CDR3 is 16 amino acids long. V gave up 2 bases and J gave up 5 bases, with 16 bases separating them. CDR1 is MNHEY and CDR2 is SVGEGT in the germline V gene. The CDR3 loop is CASSYKGVPPNNEQFF. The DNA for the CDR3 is TGTGCCAGCAGTTACAAAGGGGTCCCCCCAAACAATGAGCAGTTCTTC.

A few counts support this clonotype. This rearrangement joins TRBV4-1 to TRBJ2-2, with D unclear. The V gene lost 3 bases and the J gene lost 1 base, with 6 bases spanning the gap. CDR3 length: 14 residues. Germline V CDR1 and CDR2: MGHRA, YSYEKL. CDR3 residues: CASSQTQNTGELFF. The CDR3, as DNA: TGCGCCAGCAGCCAGACCCAGAACACCGGGGAGCTGTTTTTT.

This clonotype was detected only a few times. This CDR3 reads CASSFGTFGDYGYTF. The CDR3, as DNA: TGTGCCAGCAGTTTTGGAACATTCGGGGACTATGGCTACACCTTC. The genes are TRBV28 and TRBJ1-2; no firm D call. The CDR3 has 15 amino acids. The V gene's germline CDR1 is MDHEN and CDR2 SYDVKM. V lost 3 bases and J 3 bases, leaving 14 bases between the germline ends.

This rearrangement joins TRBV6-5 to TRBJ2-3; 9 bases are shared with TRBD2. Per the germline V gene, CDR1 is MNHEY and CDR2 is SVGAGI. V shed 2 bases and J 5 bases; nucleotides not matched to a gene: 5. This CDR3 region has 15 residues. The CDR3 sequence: CASSYGAGGLDTQYF. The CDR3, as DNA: TGTGCCAGCAGTTACGGGGCGGGAGGGCTAGATACGCAGTATTTT.

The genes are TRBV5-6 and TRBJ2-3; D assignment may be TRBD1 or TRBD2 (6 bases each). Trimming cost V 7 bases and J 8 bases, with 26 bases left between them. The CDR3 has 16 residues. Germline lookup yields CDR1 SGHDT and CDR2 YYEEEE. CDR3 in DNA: TGTGCCAGCGGGACGAACGGGGGCCGAGAAGGTCGTACGCAGTATTTT. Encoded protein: CASGTNGGREGRTQYF.

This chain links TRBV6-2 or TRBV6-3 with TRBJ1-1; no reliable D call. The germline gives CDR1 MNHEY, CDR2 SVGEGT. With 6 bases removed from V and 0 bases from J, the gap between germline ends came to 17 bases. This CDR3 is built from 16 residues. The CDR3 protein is CASSPNWQRMNTEAFF. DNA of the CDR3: TGTGCCAGCAGCCCGAACTGGCAGCGGATGAACACTGAAGCTTTCTTT.

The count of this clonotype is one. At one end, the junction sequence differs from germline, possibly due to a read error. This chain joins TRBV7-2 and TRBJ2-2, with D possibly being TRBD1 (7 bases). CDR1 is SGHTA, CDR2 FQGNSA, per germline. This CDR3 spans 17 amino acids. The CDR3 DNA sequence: TGTGCCAGCAGCTTAGCAGGGCCAGGGGGGTGGACCGGGGAGCTGGTTTTT. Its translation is CASSLAGPGGWTGELVF.

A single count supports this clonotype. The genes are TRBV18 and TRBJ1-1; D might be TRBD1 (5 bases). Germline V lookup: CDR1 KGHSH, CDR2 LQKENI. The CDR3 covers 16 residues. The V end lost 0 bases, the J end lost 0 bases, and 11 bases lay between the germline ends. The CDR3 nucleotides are TGTGCCAGCTCACCACCTTGGTCCAGGGTGAACACTGAAGCTTTCTTT. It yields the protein CASSPPWSRVNTEAFF.

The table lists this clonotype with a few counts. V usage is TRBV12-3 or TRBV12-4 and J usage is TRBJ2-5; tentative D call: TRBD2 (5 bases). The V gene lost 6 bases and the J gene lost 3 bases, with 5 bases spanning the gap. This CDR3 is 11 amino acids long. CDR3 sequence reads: CASSGEETQYF. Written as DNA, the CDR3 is TGTGCCAGCAGCGGGGAAGAGACCCAGTACTTC.

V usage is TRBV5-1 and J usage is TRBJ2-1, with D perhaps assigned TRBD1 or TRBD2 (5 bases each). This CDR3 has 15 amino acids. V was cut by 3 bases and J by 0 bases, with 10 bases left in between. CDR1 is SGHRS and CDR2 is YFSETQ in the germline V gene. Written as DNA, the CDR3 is TGCGCCAGCAGCTGGGACCCCGACTCCTACAATGAGCAGTTCTTC. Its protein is CASSWDPDSYNEQFF.

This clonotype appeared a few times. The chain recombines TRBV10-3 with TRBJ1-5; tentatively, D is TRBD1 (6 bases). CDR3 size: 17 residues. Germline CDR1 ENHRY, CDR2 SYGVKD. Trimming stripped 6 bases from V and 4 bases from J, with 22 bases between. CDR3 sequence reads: CAISSDLGQGINQPQHF. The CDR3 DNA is TGTGCCATCAGCAGTGACCTGGGGCAGGGGATAAATCAGCCCCAGCATTTT.

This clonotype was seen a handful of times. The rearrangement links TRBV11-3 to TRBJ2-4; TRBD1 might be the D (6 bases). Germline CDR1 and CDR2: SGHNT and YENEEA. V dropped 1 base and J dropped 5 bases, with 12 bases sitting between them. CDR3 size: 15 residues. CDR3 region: CASSLGQGMQNIQYF. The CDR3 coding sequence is TGTGCCAGCAGCTTAGGGCAGGGGATGCAAAACATTCAGTACTTC.

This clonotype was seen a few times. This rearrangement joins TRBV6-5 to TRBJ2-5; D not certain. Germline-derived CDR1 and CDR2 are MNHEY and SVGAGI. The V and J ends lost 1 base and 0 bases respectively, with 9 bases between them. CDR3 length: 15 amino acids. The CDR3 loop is CASSYLFGDQETQYF. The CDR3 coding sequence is TGTGCCAGCAGTTACTTGTTTGGGGACCAAGAGACCCAGTACTTC.

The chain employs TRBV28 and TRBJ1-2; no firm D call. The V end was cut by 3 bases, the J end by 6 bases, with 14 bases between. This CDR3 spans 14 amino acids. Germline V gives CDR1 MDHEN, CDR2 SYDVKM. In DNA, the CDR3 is TGTGCCAGCAGTTTCAACGGCCTCGCCCATGGCTACACCTTC. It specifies CASSFNGLAHGYTF.

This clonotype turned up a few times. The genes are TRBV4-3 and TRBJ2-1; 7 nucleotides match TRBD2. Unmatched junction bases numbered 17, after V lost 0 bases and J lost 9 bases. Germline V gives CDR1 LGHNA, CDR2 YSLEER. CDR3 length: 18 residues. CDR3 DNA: TGCGCCAGCAGCCAAGATGAGTGGGGAGGGAGGGGAAGGTCTGAGCAGTTCTTC. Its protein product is CASSQDEWGGRGRSEQFF.

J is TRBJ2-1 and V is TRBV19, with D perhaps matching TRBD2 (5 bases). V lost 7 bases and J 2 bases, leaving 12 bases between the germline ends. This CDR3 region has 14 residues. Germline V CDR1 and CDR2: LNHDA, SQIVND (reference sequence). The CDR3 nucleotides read TGTGCCAGTACCCAGGAGGTCACCTACAATGAGCAGTTCTTC. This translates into CASTQEVTYNEQFF.